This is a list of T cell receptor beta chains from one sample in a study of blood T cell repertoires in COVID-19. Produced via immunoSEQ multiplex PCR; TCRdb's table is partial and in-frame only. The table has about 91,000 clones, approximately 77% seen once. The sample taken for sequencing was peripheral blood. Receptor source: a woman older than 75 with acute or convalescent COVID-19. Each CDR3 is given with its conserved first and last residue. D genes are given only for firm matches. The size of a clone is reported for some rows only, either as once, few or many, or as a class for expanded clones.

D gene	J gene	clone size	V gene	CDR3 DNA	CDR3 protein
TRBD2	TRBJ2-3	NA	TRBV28	TGTGCCAGCAGACACTGGACTAGCGGGGGATTTAGCACAGATACGCAGTATTTT	CASRHWTSGGFSTDTQYF
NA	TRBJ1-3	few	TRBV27	TGTGCCAGCAGTGCTTCTATCTCTGGAAACACCATATATTTT	CASSASISGNTIYF
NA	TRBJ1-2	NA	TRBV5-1	TGCGCCAGCAGCTACTCCAGGGGTGGCGACTATGGCTACACCTTC	CASSYSRGGDYGYTF
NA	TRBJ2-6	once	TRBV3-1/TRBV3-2	TGTGCCAGCAGCCATAGCTCTGGGGCCAACGTCCTGACTTTC	CASSHSSGANVLTF
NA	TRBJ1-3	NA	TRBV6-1	TGTGCCAGCAGTGAAAGGACTGGAGGTGGAAACACCATATATTTT	CASSERTGGGNTIYF
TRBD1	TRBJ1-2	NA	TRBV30	TGTGCCTGGAGTCAGGGGGCGCGGTATGGCTACACCTTC	CAWSQGARYGYTF
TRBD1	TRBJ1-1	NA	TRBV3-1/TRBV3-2	TGTGCCAGCAGCGAAGACCTCGACAGGGGCCGAGAAGCTTTCTTT	CASSEDLDRGREAFF
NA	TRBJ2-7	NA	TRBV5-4	TGTGCCAGCAGCTTGGCTGGCGGGGGCCTCTACGAGCAGTACTTC	CASSLAGGGLYEQYF
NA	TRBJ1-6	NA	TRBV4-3	TGCGCCAGCAGCCAAAGGATTCAGGGATTCAGCTCCTATAATTCACCCCTCCACTTT	CASSQRIQGFSSYNSPLHF
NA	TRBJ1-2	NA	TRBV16	TGTGCCAGCAGCCAATCAGCCGGGAACTATGGCTACACCTTC	CASSQSAGNYGYTF
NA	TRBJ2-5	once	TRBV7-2	TGTGCCAGCAGCTTACCCCTGGGGAGGGGAGGGGGGAGAGAGACCCAGTACTTC	CASSLPLGRGGGRETQYF
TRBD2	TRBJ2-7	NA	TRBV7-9	TGTGCCAGCAGCTTAGGACTAGCAGTAGACGAGCAGTACTTC	CASSLGLAVDEQYF
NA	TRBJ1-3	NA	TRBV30	TGTGCCTGGGAGGCGGGGGCTGGAAACACCATATATTTT	CAWEAGAGNTIYF
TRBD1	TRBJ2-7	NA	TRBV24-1	TGTGCCACCAGTGAGGGACAGTTCGGCGAGCAGTACTTC	CATSEGQFGEQYF
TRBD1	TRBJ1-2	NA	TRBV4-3	TGCGCCAGCAGCACGGGACAGGGGGCTGGGGGCTACACCTTC	CASSTGQGAGGYTF
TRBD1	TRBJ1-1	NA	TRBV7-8	TGTGCCAGCAGCTCTCCGGGACAGGGGGCTGCGAACACTGAAGCTTTCTTT	CASSSPGQGAANTEAFF
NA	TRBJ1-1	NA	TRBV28	TGTGCCAGCAGCCACCGGGGAGTCCGGAACACTGAAGCTTTCTTT	CASSHRGVRNTEAFF
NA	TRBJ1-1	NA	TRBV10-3	TGTGCCATCAGTGAGTCGGCGAACACTGAAGCTTTCTTT	CAISESANTEAFF
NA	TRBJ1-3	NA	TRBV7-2	TGTGCCAGCAGCATCGCGGGGGGGAACACCATATATTTT	CASSIAGGNTIYF
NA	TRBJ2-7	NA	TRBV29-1	TGCAGCGTGGGAACAGGGCTGAGGGGGCAGTACTTC	CSVGTGLRGQYF
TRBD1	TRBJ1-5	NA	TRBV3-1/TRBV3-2	TGTGCCAGCAGCCAGGGGGACAGGGCACAGCCCCAGCATTTT	CASSQGDRAQPQHF
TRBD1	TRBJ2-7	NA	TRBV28	TGTGCCAGCAGTACATTCGGGGACAGGGTCCCTATCGAGCAGTACTTC	CASSTFGDRVPIEQYF
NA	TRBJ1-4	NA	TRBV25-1	TGTGCCAGCAGTACCCACAGGGACCCTAATGAAAAACTGTTTTTT	CASSTHRDPNEKLFF
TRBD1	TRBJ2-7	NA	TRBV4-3	TGCGCCAGCTCGCCGACAGGGAGCTCCTACGAGCAGTACTTC	CASSPTGSSYEQYF
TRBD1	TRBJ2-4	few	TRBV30	TGTGCCTGGAGTCCGACCTGGACAGGGGAAAACATTCAGTACTTC	CAWSPTWTGENIQYF
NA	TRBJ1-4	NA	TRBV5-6	TGTGCCAGCAGCAACCAGGGACTTAATGAAAAACTGTTTTTT	CASSNQGLNEKLFF
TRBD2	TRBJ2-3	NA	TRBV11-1	TGTGCCAGCAGCCGGGGACTAGCGGGGCCCACAACTACGCAGTATTTT	CASSRGLAGPTTTQYF
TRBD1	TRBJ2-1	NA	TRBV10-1	TGCGCCAGCAGGGTAATGGACAGGGGCGGTCACAATGAGCAGTTCTTC	CASRVMDRGGHNEQFF
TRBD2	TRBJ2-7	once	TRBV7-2	TGTGCCAGCAGCTCTACTAGCGGGAGGGAGTACGAGCAGTACTTC	CASSSTSGREYEQYF
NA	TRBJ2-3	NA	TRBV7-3	TGTGCCAGCAGCTTAATGGGACAAGCAGATACGCAGTATTTT	CASSLMGQADTQYF
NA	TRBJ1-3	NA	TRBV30	TGTGCCTGGGAAACCGGGACTTGGTCTGGAAACACCATATATTTT	CAWETGTWSGNTIYF
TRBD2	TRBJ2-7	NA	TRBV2	TGTGCCAACAAACAGGCTAGCGGGAGCTACGAGCAGTACTTC	CANKQASGSYEQYF
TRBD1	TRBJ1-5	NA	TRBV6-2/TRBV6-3	TGTGCCAGCAGTTACTCGAGGACAGGGAATAGCAATCAGCCCCAGCATTTT	CASSYSRTGNSNQPQHF
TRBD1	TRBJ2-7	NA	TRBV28	TGTGCCAGCCGGGGACAGCCCTCCTACGAGCAGTACTTC	CASRGQPSYEQYF
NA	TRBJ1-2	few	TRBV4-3	TGCGCCAGCAGCCCCCCGGGGAAGGCGTTCTATGGCTACACCTTC	CASSPPGKAFYGYTF
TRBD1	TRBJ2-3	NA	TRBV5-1	TGCGCCAGCAGCTTCATCGCCGGGACAGGGAGCACAGATACGCAGTATTTT	CASSFIAGTGSTDTQYF
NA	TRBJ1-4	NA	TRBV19	TGTGCCAGTAGTCGACAGCTGGTAATGGAAAAACTGTTTTTT	CASSRQLVMEKLFF